A single sample gave rise to the 31 T cell receptor beta chains below, sequenced in a study of response to subunit inactivated influenza vaccine. Each CDR3 protein is one row after TCRdb ran MiXCR on the RT-PCR reads. The sample lists around 540,000 distinct CDR3 sequences; approximately 10% were seen once. The specimen comprised PBMCs from blood, sampled on the day of vaccination. The receptors originated from a middle-aged man who received an inactivated influenza vaccine.

This clonotype was detected only a few times. The chain uses TRBV7-2 and TRBJ2-3; 14 bases match TRBD2. CDR1 SGHTA and CDR2 FQGNSA come from the germline V gene. The J segment lost 6 bases and the V segment lost 4 bases, leaving 6 bases of the junction unmatched. The CDR3 has 16 residues. CDR3 in amino acids: CASSSTSGGARDTQYF. The CDR3 DNA reads TGTGCCAGCAGCTCGACTAGCGGGGGGGCCCGCGATACGCAGTATTTT.

The V gene is TRBV6-6, the J gene TRBJ2-7; the D gene could be TRBD1 or TRBD2 (5 bases each). This CDR3 has 13 amino acids. Trimming left V 4 bases short and J 0 bases short, with 7 bases between. Germline CDR1 is MNHNY and CDR2 is SVGAGI (reference sequence). The CDR3 reads CASSWDGSYEQYF. Written as DNA, the CDR3 is TGTGCCAGCAGTTGGGACGGCTCCTACGAGCAGTACTTC.

This chain connects TRBV29-1 to TRBJ2-7; possible D gene TRBD2, 5 bases. V was clipped by 7 bases and J by 1 base, with 8 bases between them. This CDR3 region has 11 residues. Germline lookup yields CDR1 SQVTM and CDR2 ANQGSEA. The DNA for the CDR3 is TGCAGCGCGGGGTGGTCCTACGAGCAGTACTTC. This codes for CSAGWSYEQYF.

This clonotype has at least ten counts. The chain is built from TRBV6-5 and TRBJ1-1, with 8 bases matching TRBD1. The CDR3 has 16 residues. Germline values: CDR1 MNHEY, CDR2 SVGAGI. V dropped 0 bases and J dropped 2; count of bases not matched to a gene: 5. CDR3 in DNA: TGTGCCAGCAGTTACTCGCTCGGGACAGGCAACACTGAAGCTTTCTTT. Residues: CASSYSLGTGNTEAFF.

This clonotype has only a few counts. This chain connects TRBV7-2 to TRBJ2-5, with 12 positions matching TRBD2. Trimming at V came to 5 bases and at J to 4 bases, leaving 5 bases not matched to a gene. Germline V CDR1 and CDR2: SGHTA, FQGNSA. The CDR3 has 15 residues. CDR3 nucleotide sequence: TGTGCCAGCAGCCGACCGGGACTAGCGGGAGAGACCCAGTACTTC. Protein: CASSRPGLAGETQYF.

The chain has TRBV5-4 and TRBJ2-3; TRBD2 matches 12 bases. The CDR3 is made up of 16 amino acids. Germline trimming cut 2 bases from V and 5 bases from J; bases unmatched to any gene: 6. From germline, CDR1 is SGHNT and CDR2 YYREEE (reference sequence). CDR3 coding DNA: TGTGCCAGCAGCTTTCGACTAGCGGGAGTGGTAGATACGCAGTATTTT. Encoded protein: CASSFRLAGVVDTQYF.

This clonotype was picked up a small number of times. V is TRBV9 and J is TRBJ2-3; unclear D gene. Trimming left V 4 bases short and J 3 bases short, with 12 bases between. Germline assignment: CDR1 SGDLS and CDR2 YYNGEE. The CDR3 has 14 residues. CDR3 bases: TGTGCCAGCAGCCCTATTCCCCAAACAGATACGCAGTATTTT. Protein sequence: CASSPIPQTDTQYF. Looking up the rest from reference TRBV9 and TRBJ2-3 gives the full variable domain: DSGVTQTPKHLITATGQRVTLRCSPRSGDLSVYWYQQSLDQGLQFLIQYYNGEERAKGNILERFSAQQFPDLHSELNLSSLELGDSALYFCASSPIPQTDTQYFGPGTRLTVL.

V usage is TRBV11-2 and J usage is TRBJ2-7, with D perhaps given as TRBD1 or TRBD2 (5 bases each). V dropped 1 base and J dropped 3 bases, with 13 bases sitting between them. In germline, CDR1 is SGHAT, CDR2 FQNNGV. The CDR3 length is 15 residues. CDR3 sequence (DNA): TGTGCCAGCAGCTTAGGGGGGTCGGGTTTCTACGAGCAGTACTTC. Its protein product is CASSLGGSGFYEQYF.

CDR3 bases: TGCGCCAGCCTCCCCGGGGGGCATTCACTCCAAGAGACCCAGTACTTC. Protein sequence: CASLPGGHSLQETQYF. The V and J genes are TRBV5-1 and TRBJ2-5, with D possibly being TRBD2 (7 bases). V lost 7 bases and J lost 1, with 20 bases in between. CDR3 length: 16 residues. Germline-derived CDR1 and CDR2 are SGHRS and YFSETQ.

V gene TRBV29-1 combines with J gene TRBJ2-7, with D hard to call. Trimming left V 0 bases short and J 4 bases short, with 1 base between. Germline-derived CDR1 and CDR2 are SQVTM and ANQGSEA. This CDR3 spans 10 amino acids. Here the CDR3 reads CSVEDYEQYF. DNA of the CDR3: TGCAGCGTTGAAGATTACGAGCAGTACTTC.

This chain joins TRBV11-1 and TRBJ2-1, with TRBD2 identical over 16 bases. This CDR3 is 19 amino acids long. In germline, CDR1 is SGHAT, CDR2 FQDESV (reference sequence). V shed 10 bases and J 1 base; nucleotides not matched to a gene: 13. This CDR3 reads CAIGISGTSGRVSYNEQFF. The CDR3 coding sequence is TGTGCCATTGGAATTTCCGGGACTAGCGGGAGGGTGTCCTACAATGAGCAGTTCTTC.

At least ten counts were recorded for this clonotype. This sequence joins TRBV5-1 and TRBJ2-7; perhaps D is TRBD1 or TRBD2 (5 bases each). CDR1 is SGHRS, CDR2 YFSETQ, per germline. There are 15 residues in the CDR3. V was pared by 0 bases and J by 2 bases, with 12 bases between. The CDR3: CASSLERTGPYEQYF. DNA of the CDR3: TGCGCCAGCAGCTTGGAACGGACGGGACCCTACGAGCAGTACTTC.

This clonotype was found many times. The rearrangement joins TRBV19 to TRBJ2-5, with TRBD2 matching 9 bases. Germline CDR1 LNHDA, CDR2 SQIVND (reference sequence). CDR3 length equals 17 residues. V lost 3 bases, J lost 4 bases, and 12 bases stayed unmatched. The chain's CDR3 is CASSIGDPSGVRETQYF. The CDR3 nucleotides are TGTGCCAGTAGTATCGGCGACCCTAGCGGGGTTCGAGAGACCCAGTACTTC.

The gene calls are TRBV11-2 and TRBJ1-4; D gene uncertain. The V end was cut by 0 bases, the J end by 3 bases, with 8 bases between. CDR1 is SGHAT, CDR2 FQNNGV, per germline. CDR3 length equals 15 residues. In DNA, the CDR3 is TGTGCCAGCAGCTTAGAGGGGAGGGCTAATGAAAAACTGTTTTTT. This encodes CASSLEGRANEKLFF.

J is TRBJ2-5 and V is TRBV5-1; TRBD2 agrees at 9 bases. Germline assignment: CDR1 SGHRS and CDR2 YFSETQ. The CDR3 runs to 16 residues. V lost 0 bases to trimming and J lost 0 bases; unmatched junction nucleotides: 3. CDR3 amino acids: CASSLGASGNQETQYF. The CDR3 DNA follows: TGCGCCAGCAGCTTGGGGGCTAGCGGGAACCAAGAGACCCAGTACTTC.

This clonotype was seen a few times. The rearrangement links TRBV20-1 to TRBJ1-5; D ambiguous. This CDR3 contains 15 residues. CDR1 DFQATT and CDR2 SNEGSKA come from the germline V gene (reference sequence). The V gene lost 0 bases and the J gene lost 7 bases, with 16 bases spanning the gap. The CDR3 coding sequence is TGCAGTGCTAGAGATCTGGGCGGTGAAGGGCAGCCCCAGCATTTT. It is translated as CSARDLGGEGQPQHF.

CDR3 sequence: CASSIPGGEQYF. CDR3 DNA: TGTGCCAGCAGCATACCCGGTGGCGAGCAGTACTTC. This rearrangement joins TRBV12-3 or TRBV12-4 to TRBJ2-7; unclear D gene. Deletions cut 6 bases from V and 6 bases from J, with 12 bases between. This CDR3 spans 12 amino acids.

The V call is TRBV7-9, the J call TRBJ2-1; no clear D gene. V lost 2 bases to trimming and J lost 7 bases, with 12 bases between them. CDR3 size: 14 residues. The germline V gene encodes CDR1 SEHNR and CDR2 FQNEAQ (reference sequence). CDR3 sequence: CASSLSLTRNEQFF. The CDR3 DNA reads TGTGCCAGCAGCTTAAGCCTTACTCGGAATGAGCAGTTCTTC.

This clonotype showed up just a few times. The chain recombines TRBV21-1 with TRBJ1-1. TRBV21-1 is assigned pseudogene status. The CDR3 is made up of 13 amino acids. CDR3 DNA: TGTGCCAGCAGCAAAGATAACCGAAGGAAAGCTTTCTTT. It specifies CASSKDNRRKAFF.

The chain recombines TRBV4-3 with TRBJ2-2; 7 nucleotides align to TRBD2. J gave up 4 bases and V 4 bases, and 9 bases lay outside the gene matches. The CDR3 runs to 16 residues. Germline V lookup: CDR1 LGHNA, CDR2 YSLEER. The CDR3 sequence: CASSRGLSGPTGELFF. DNA of the CDR3: TGCGCCAGCAGCCGGGGACTAAGCGGGCCCACCGGGGAGCTGTTTTTT.

This clonotype has just a few counts. This sequence joins TRBV5-5 and TRBJ2-1; D is possibly TRBD1 or TRBD2 (5 bases each). V was shortened by 0 bases and J by 10 bases, with 11 bases between the two germline ends. CDR3 size: 13 residues. The germline V gene encodes CDR1 SGHKS and CDR2 YYEKEE (reference sequence). The CDR3 nucleotides read TGTGCCAGCAGCTTGGCAGGGAGTCGGGAGCAGTTCTTC. This encodes CASSLAGSREQFF.

The chain employs TRBV7-9 and TRBJ2-1; 7 bases agree with TRBD2. CDR1 is SEHNR and CDR2 is FQNEAQ in the germline V gene (reference sequence). CDR3 length equals 15 residues. Unmatched junction bases numbered 10, after V lost 4 bases and J lost 7 bases. CDR3 bases: TGTGCCAGCAGCTCAAGGCGGGGGAAAGGGAATGAGCAGTTCTTC. It codes for CASSSRRGKGNEQFF.

The genes are TRBV20-1 and TRBJ1-5, with no clear D. CDR3 size: 14 residues. Trimming took off 0 bases at V and 4 bases at J, with 10 bases between the two ends. Germline V gene sequence: CDR1 DFQATT, CDR2 SNEGSKA (reference sequence). The CDR3, as DNA: TGCAGTGCTAGAGATCCTTGGGGTAATCAGCCCCAGCATTTT. Translation: CSARDPWGNQPQHF.

V usage is TRBV7-2 and J usage is TRBJ2-1, with 8 bases fitting TRBD2. Looked up from germline, CDR1 is SGHTA and CDR2 is FQGNSA. V was pared by 5 bases and J by 4 bases, with 7 bases of the junction left unmatched. The CDR3 runs 15 residues. This chain's CDR3 is CASSPRGGRYNEQFF. CDR3 coding DNA: TGTGCCAGCAGCCCTCGGGGGGGCCGGTACAATGAGCAGTTCTTC. Full variable domain (outside the CDR3, taken from reference TRBV7-2 and TRBJ2-1): GAGVSQSPSNKVTEKGKDVELRCDPISGHTALYWYRQSLGQGLEFLIYFQGNSAPDKSGLPSDRFSAERTGGSVSTLTIQRTQQEDSAVYLCASSPRGGRYNEQFFGPGTRLTVL.

Concerning this clonotype: A single base separates this from a much larger clone, so it may be a read error. The chain links TRBV28 to TRBJ1-2, with D uncertain. V was trimmed by 5 bases and J by 8 bases, leaving 27 bases between them. The CDR3 runs 17 residues. Germline values: CDR1 MDHEN, CDR2 SYDVKM. The CDR3 loop is CASSPTEARTVGWGYTF. In DNA, the CDR3 is TGTGCCAGCAGTCCGACGGAGGCGCGAACGGTGGGATGGGGCTACACCTTC.

This clonotype was seen at least ten times. The chain employs TRBV7-2 and TRBJ2-1; 12 bases are a match to TRBD2. Germline V gives CDR1 SGHTA, CDR2 FQGNSA. With 5 bases clipped from V and 4 bases from J, the junction kept 9 bases outside the gene matches. The CDR3 spans 17 residues. The CDR3 nucleotides are TGTGCCAGCAGCATAGTTAAACTAGCGGGGGGTTACAATGAGCAGTTCTTC. Amino acid sequence: CASSIVKLAGGYNEQFF.

This clonotype was found many times. The gene calls are TRBV11-1 and TRBJ2-1, with TRBD2 matching over 12 bases. CDR3 length: 19 amino acids. The V gene end was trimmed by 5 bases and the J gene end by 1 base; junction bases not matched to a gene: 12. Germline V gives CDR1 SGHAT, CDR2 FQDESV (reference sequence). In DNA, the CDR3 is TGTGCCAGCAGCCCCCGGACTAGCGGGGTCCAGGGGTCCTACAATGAGCAGTTCTTC. Translation: CASSPRTSGVQGSYNEQFF.

The chain joins TRBV5-6 to TRBJ2-7; D is perhaps TRBD2 (5 bases). The CDR3 is 14 amino acids. CDR1 is SGHDT, CDR2 YYEEEE, per germline. V lost 0 bases and J lost 3, with 10 bases in between. The CDR3 nucleotides are TGTGCCAGCAGCTTGGTATTAGGGAGCTACGAGCAGTACTTC. Residues: CASSLVLGSYEQYF.

CDR3 sequence: CSVEPGANTEAFF. The CDR3, as DNA: TGCAGCGTTGAACCAGGGGCTAACACTGAAGCTTTCTTT. The V call is TRBV29-1, the J call TRBJ1-1, with D perhaps TRBD1 (6 bases). V was pared by 2 bases and J by 2 bases, with 9 bases between. Germline V gene data show CDR1 as SQVTM and CDR2 as ANQGSEA. The CDR3 has 13 amino acids.

This clonotype was counted a few times. The chain recombines TRBV4-3 with TRBJ2-5; D might be TRBD1 (5 bases). This CDR3 has 15 amino acids. Germline V gene lookup returns CDR1 LGHNA and CDR2 YSLEER. Trimming took 0 bases from V and 6 from J, leaving 14 bases between them. The CDR3 spells CASSQEKGAIKTQYF. The CDR3 nucleotides read TGCGCCAGCAGCCAAGAGAAAGGGGCGATAAAGACCCAGTACTTC.

This clonotype appeared many times. The chain couples TRBV29-1 to TRBJ2-5; TRBD2 aligns across 12 bases. The CDR3 runs 16 residues. Germline V lookup: CDR1 SQVTM, CDR2 ANQGSEA. V lost 5 bases and J lost 5; bases outside the gene matches: 12. The CDR3 reads CSVQAYMTSGSETQYF. CDR3 sequence (DNA): TGCAGCGTTCAAGCGTATATGACTAGCGGGAGTGAGACCCAGTACTTC.